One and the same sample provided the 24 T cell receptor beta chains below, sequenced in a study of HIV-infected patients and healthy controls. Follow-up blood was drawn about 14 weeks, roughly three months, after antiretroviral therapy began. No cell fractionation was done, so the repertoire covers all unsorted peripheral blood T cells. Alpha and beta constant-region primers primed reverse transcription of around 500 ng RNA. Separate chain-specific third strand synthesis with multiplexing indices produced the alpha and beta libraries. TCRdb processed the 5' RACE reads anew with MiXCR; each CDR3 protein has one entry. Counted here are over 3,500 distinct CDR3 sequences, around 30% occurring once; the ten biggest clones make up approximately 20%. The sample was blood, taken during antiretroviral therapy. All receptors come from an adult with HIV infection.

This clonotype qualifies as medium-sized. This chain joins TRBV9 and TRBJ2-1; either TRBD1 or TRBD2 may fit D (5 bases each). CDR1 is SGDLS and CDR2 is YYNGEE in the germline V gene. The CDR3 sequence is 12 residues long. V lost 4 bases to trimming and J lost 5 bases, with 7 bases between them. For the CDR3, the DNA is TGTGCCAGCAGCCAGGGACACAATGAGCAGTTCTTC. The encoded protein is CASSQGHNEQFF. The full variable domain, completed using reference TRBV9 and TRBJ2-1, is DSGVTQTPKHLITATGQRVTLRCSPRSGDLSVYWYQQSLDQGLQFLIQYYNGEERAKGNILERFSAQQFPDLHSELNLSSLELGDSALYFCASSQGHNEQFFGPGTRLTVL.

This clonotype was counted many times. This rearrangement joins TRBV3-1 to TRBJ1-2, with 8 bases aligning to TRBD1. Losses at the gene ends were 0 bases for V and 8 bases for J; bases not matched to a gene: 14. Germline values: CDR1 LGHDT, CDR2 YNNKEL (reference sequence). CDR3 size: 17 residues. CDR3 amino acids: CASSQETARQGRRGYTF. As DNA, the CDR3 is TGTGCCAGCAGCCAAGAAACCGCCCGACAGGGGCGACGGGGCTACACCTTC.

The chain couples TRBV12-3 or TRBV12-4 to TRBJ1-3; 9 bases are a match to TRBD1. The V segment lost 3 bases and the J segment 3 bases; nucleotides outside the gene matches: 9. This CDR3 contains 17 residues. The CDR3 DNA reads TGTGCCAGCAGTTTCACAGGGGGCGCGGAGTTTGGAAACACCATATATTTT. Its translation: CASSFTGGAEFGNTIYF.

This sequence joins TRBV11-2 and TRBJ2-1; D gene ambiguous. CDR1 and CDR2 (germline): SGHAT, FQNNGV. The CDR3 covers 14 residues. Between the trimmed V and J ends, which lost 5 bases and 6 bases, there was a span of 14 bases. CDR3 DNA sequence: TGTGCCAGCAGCCCCCACCCGGCACTCAATGAGCAGTTCTTC. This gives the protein CASSPHPALNEQFF.

The CDR3 region has the DNA TGTGCCAGTGGCTGGACTCCCTTCACTGAAGCTTTCTTT. Protein sequence: CASGWTPFTEAFF. The rearrangement uses TRBV19 and TRBJ1-1, with unresolved D. The germline V and J ends were trimmed by 8 bases and 4 bases, with 14 bases remaining between them. Germline lookup yields CDR1 LNHDA and CDR2 SQIVND (reference sequence). This CDR3 contains 13 residues.

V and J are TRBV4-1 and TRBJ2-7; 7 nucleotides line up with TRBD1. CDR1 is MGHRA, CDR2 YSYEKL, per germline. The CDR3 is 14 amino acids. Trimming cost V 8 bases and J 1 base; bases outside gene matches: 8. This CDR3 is CASQAAGGSYEQYF. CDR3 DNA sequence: TGCGCCAGCCAAGCGGCAGGGGGTTCCTACGAGCAGTACTTC.

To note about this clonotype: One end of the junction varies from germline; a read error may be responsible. CDR3 region: CDSSAGTGGNPEQFF. CDR3 sequence (DNA): TGTGACAGCAGCGCCGGGACAGGGGGCAATCCAGAGCAGTTCTTC. V gene TRBV11-1 combines with J gene TRBJ2-1, with 12 positions matching TRBD1. The CDR3 extends over 15 amino acids. In germline, CDR1 is SGHAT, CDR2 FQDESV (reference sequence).

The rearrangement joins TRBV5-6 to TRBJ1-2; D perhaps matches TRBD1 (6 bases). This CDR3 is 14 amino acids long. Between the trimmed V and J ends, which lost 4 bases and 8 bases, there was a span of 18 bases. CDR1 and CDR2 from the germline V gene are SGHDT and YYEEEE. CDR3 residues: CASSLNGGGGGYTF. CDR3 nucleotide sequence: TGTGCCAGCAGCCTCAACGGAGGAGGGGGAGGCTACACCTTC. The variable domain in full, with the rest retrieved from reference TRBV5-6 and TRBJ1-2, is DAGVTQSPTHLIKTRGQQVTLRCSPKSGHDTVSWYQQALGQGPQFIFQYYEEEERQRGNFPDRFSGHQFPNYSSELNVNALLLGDSALYLCASSLNGGGGGYTFGSGTRLTVV.

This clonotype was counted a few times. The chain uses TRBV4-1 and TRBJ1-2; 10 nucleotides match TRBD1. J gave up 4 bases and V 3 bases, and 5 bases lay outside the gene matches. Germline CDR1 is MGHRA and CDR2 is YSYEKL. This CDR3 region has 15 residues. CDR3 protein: CASSHGQGEGYGYTF. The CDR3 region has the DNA TGCGCCAGCAGCCACGGACAGGGGGAGGGCTATGGCTACACCTTC.

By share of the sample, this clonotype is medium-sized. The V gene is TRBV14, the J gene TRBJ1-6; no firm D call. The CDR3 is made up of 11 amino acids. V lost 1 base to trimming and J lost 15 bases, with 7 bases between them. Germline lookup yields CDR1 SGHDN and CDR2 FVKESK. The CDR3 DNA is TGTGCCAGCAGCCAAGGGTGGGTCCTCCACTTT. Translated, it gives CASSQGWVLHF.

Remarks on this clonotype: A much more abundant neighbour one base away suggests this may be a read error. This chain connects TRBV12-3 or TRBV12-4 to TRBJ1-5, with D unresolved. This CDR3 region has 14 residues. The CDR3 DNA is TGTGCCAGAAGTTTGGTTTATAGCAATCAGCCCCAGCATTTT. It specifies CARSLVYSNQPQHF.

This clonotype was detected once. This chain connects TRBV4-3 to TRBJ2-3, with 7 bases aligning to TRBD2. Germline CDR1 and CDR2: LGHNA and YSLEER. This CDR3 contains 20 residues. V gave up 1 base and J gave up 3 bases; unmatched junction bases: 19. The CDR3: CASSQVIGLAVGPGTDTQYF. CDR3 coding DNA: TGCGCCAGCAGCCAAGTGATTGGCCTAGCGGTGGGGCCTGGGACAGATACGCAGTATTTT.

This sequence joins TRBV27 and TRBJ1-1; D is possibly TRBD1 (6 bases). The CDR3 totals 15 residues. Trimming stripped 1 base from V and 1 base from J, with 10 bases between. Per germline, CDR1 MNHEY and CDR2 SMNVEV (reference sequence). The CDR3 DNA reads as TGTGCCAGCAGTTTATTGGGGGGCGCGAACACTGAAGCTTTCTTT. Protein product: CASSLLGGANTEAFF.

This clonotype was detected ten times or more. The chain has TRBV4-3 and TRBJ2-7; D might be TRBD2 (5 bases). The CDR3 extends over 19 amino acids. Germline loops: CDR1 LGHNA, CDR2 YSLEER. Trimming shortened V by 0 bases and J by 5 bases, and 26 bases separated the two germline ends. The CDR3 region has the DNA TGCGCCAGCAGCCAAGAGACCGGGATAGAGCCGGCCAGCTTCAACGAGCAGTACTTC. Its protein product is CASSQETGIEPASFNEQYF.

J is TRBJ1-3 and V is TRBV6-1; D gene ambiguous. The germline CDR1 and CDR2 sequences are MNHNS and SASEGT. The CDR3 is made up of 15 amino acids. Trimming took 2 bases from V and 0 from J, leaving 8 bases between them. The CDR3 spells CASSEWGASGNTIYF. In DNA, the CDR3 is TGTGCCAGCAGTGAATGGGGAGCCTCTGGAAACACCATATATTTT.

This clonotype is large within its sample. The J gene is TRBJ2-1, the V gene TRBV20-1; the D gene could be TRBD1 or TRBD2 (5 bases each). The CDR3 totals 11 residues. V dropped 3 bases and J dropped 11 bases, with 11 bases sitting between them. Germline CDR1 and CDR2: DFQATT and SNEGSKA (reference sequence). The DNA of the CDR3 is TGCAGTGCTAGTCCACGGGGCAAGCAGTTCTTC. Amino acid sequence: CSASPRGKQFF.

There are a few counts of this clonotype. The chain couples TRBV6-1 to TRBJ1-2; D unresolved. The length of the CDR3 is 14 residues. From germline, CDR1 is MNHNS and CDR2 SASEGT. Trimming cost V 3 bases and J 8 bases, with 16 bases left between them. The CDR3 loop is CASSDALGLGGYTF. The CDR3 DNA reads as TGTGCCAGCAGTGATGCCTTAGGACTGGGCGGCTACACCTTC.

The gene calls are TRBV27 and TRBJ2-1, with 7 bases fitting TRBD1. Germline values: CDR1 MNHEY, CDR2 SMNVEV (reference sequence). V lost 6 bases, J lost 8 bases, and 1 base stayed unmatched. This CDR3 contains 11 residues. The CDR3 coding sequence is TGTGCCAGCAGGCAGGGGGATGAGCAGTTCTTC. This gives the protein CASRQGDEQFF.

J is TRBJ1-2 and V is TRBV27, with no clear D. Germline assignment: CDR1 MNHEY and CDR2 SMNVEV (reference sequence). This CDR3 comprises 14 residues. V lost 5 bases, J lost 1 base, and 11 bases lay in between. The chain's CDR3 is CASSPGRGNYGYTF. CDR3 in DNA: TGTGCCAGCAGTCCTGGACGTGGTAACTATGGCTACACCTTC.

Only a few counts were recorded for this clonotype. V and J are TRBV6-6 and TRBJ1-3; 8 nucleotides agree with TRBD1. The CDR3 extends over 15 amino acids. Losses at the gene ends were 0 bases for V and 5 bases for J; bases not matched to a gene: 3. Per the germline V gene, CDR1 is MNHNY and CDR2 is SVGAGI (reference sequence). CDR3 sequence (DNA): TGTGCCAGCAGTTACTCAAGGGACAGGAGAAACACCATATATTTT. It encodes CASSYSRDRRNTIYF.

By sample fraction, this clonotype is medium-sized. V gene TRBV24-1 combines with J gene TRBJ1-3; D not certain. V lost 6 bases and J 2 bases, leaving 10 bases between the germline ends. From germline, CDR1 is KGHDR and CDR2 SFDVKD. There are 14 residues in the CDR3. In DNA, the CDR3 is TGTGCCACCAGTCCCGGCAGGACTGGAAACACCATATATTTT. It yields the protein CATSPGRTGNTIYF.

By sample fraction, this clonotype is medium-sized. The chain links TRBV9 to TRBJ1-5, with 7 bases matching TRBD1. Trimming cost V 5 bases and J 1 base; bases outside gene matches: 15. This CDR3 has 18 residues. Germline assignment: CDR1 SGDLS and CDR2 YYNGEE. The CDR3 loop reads CASRPRTGAHLSNQPQHF. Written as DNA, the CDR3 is TGTGCCAGCAGACCCAGGACAGGCGCTCATTTGAGCAATCAGCCCCAGCATTTT.

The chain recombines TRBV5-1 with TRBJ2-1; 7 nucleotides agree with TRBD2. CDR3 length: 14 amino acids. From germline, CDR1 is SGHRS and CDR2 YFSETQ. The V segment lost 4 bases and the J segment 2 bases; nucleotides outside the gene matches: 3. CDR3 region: CASSQRGTYNEQFF. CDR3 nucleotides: TGCGCCAGCAGCCAGCGGGGCACCTACAATGAGCAGTTCTTC. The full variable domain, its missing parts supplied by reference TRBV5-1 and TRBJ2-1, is KAGVTQTPRYLIKTRGQQVTLSCSPISGHRSVSWYQQTPGQGLQFLFEYFSETQRNKGNFPGRFSGRQFSNSRSEMNVSTLELGDSALYLCASSQRGTYNEQFFGPGTRLTVL.

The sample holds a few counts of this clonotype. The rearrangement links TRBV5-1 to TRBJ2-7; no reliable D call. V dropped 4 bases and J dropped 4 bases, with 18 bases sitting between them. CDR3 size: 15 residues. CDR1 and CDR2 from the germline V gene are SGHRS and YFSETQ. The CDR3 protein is CASSVLEPLGYEQYF. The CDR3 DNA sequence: TGCGCCAGCAGCGTCCTTGAGCCGCTTGGTTACGAGCAGTACTTC.